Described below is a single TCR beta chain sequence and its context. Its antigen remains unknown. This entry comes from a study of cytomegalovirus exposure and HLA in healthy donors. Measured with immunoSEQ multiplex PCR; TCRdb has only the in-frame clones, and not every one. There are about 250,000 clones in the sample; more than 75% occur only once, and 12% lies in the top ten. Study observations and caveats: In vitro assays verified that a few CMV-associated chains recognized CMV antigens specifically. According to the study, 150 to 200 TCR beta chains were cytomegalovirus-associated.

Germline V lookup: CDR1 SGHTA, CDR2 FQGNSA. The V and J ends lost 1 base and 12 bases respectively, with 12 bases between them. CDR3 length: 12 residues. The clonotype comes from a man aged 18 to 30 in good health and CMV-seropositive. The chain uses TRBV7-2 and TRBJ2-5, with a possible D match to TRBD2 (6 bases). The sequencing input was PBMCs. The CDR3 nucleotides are TGTGCCAGCAGCTTAGTGGGAGGATTAAAGTACTTC. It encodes CASSLVGGLKYF.